The 32 T cell receptor beta chains presented below share a single source sample, sequenced in a study of cytotoxic CD8 clonotypes in ibrutinib-treated CLL. Data came from immunoSEQ multiplex PCR; TCRdb stores just in-frame clones and leaves some out. The table lists around 140,000 clones, around 81% of them singletons, with 7.6% in the top ten. Specimen: PBMCs, collected after 36 months of ibrutinib treatment. These receptors all come from a human donor with chronic lymphocytic leukemia.

The V and J genes are TRBV11-2 and TRBJ2-3; D is unresolved. V lost 1 base and J 0 bases, leaving 8 bases between the germline ends. Germline loops: CDR1 SGHAT, CDR2 FQNNGV. The CDR3 length is 15 residues. This CDR3 is CASSLGQLSTDTQYF. CDR3 nucleotides: TGTGCCAGCAGCTTAGGCCAGCTTAGCACAGATACGCAGTATTTT.

The J gene is TRBJ2-7, the V gene TRBV11-2; D may be TRBD2 (5 bases). The CDR3 totals 14 residues. Trimming cost V 5 bases and J 1 base, with 12 bases left between them. Germline lookup yields CDR1 SGHAT and CDR2 FQNNGV. DNA of the CDR3: TGTGCCAGCAGCCCCGGACTGGTATCCTACGAGCAGTACTTC. Translation gives CASSPGLVSYEQYF.

The chain joins TRBV5-1 to TRBJ1-2; 8 nucleotides line up with TRBD1. The CDR3 covers 14 residues. Looked up from germline, CDR1 is SGHRS and CDR2 is YFSETQ. Trimming at V came to 4 bases and at J to 10 bases, leaving 12 bases not matched to a gene. CDR3: CASSIGPTGADYTF. The DNA of the CDR3 is TGCGCCAGCAGCATCGGACCGACAGGGGCGGACTACACCTTC.

The chain joins TRBV27 to TRBJ2-7; D not resolved. Per germline, CDR1 MNHEY and CDR2 SMNVEV (reference sequence). This CDR3 is built from 15 residues. The V end lost 4 bases, the J end lost 0 bases, and 13 bases lay between the germline ends. CDR3 loop: CASSSPFASSYEQYF. The CDR3 DNA reads as TGTGCCAGCAGTTCCCCTTTCGCCAGCTCCTACGAGCAGTACTTC.

This clone occurred once. The rearrangement links TRBV18 to TRBJ2-3; 7 bases line up with TRBD2. Germline V gene sequence: CDR1 KGHSH, CDR2 LQKENI. The V and J ends lost 7 bases and 0 bases, in that order; junction bases with no gene match: 7. There are 15 residues in the CDR3. CDR3 loop: CASFRPRGSTDTQYF. CDR3 DNA sequence: TGTGCCAGCTTTCGACCGCGGGGGAGCACAGATACGCAGTATTTT.

V usage is TRBV5-4 and J usage is TRBJ2-3; 10 bases align to TRBD2. This CDR3 is built from 14 residues. Germline lookup yields CDR1 SGHNT and CDR2 YYREEE (reference sequence). The ends lost 3 bases at V and 6 bases at J; junction bases unmatched: 4. CDR3 sequence reads: CASSSQRGGDTQYF. CDR3 nucleotide sequence: TGTGCCAGCAGCTCCCAGCGGGGGGGCGATACGCAGTATTTT.

The rearrangement joins TRBV27 to TRBJ2-2; TRBD2 matches 12 bases. The CDR3 contains 19 residues. Germline V gives CDR1 MNHEY, CDR2 SMNVEV (reference sequence). V dropped 7 bases and J dropped 0; count of bases not matched to a gene: 12. Here the CDR3 DNA reads TGTGCCAGCATCCAGGCACTAGCGGGGGGTAGCGCGAACACCGGGGAGCTGTTTTTT. As protein: CASIQALAGGSANTGELFF.

This clone was detected once. The V gene is TRBV19, the J gene TRBJ1-6; 10 bases map to TRBD1. The V gene end was trimmed by 8 bases and the J gene end by 10 bases; junction bases not matched to a gene: 5. Germline V CDR1 and CDR2: LNHDA, SQIVND (reference sequence). CDR3 length equals 13 residues. This chain's CDR3 is CASSGTGESPLHF. As DNA, the CDR3 is TGTGCCAGTTCCGGGACAGGGGAATCACCCCTCCACTTT. Drawing the rest from reference TRBV19 and TRBJ1-6, the complete variable domain is DGGITQSPKYLFRKEGQNVTLSCEQNLNHDAMYWYRQDPGQGLRLIYYSQIVNDFQKGDIAEGYSVSREKKESFPLTVTSAQKNPTAFYLCASSGTGESPLHFGNGTRLTVT.

This clone was observed once. The V call is TRBV6-5, the J call TRBJ2-7, with unresolved D. Germline loops: CDR1 MNHEY, CDR2 SVGAGI. This CDR3 spans 14 amino acids. V was shortened by 0 bases and J by 0 bases, with 6 bases between the two germline ends. The CDR3 sequence: CASSYSAGSYEQYF. Here the CDR3 DNA reads TGTGCCAGCAGTTACTCCGCTGGCTCCTACGAGCAGTACTTC.

The chain has TRBV5-6 and TRBJ2-7, with D unresolved. This CDR3 has 11 amino acids. Trimming shortened V by 4 bases and J by 1 base, and 3 bases separated the two germline ends. Germline lookup yields CDR1 SGHDT and CDR2 YYEEEE. CDR3 sequence (DNA): TGTGCCAGCAGCGCTTCCTACGAGCAGTACTTC. Translating it yields CASSASYEQYF.

The chain carries TRBV12-5 and TRBJ2-3; TRBD2 matches 9 bases. The CDR3 is 16 residues long. J lost 0 bases, V lost 4 bases, and 5 bases had no gene match. Germline values: CDR1 LGHNT, CDR2 FRNRAP. CDR3 in DNA: TGTGCTAGTGGTTCCGGGCTAGCGGGGAGCACAGATACGCAGTATTTT. The encoded protein is CASGSGLAGSTDTQYF.

The count of this clone is one. V and J are TRBV5-6 and TRBJ2-3, with D hard to call. V lost 3 bases and J lost 5, with 4 bases in between. From germline, CDR1 is SGHDT and CDR2 YYEEEE. The CDR3 consists of 11 residues. CDR3 in DNA: TGTGCCAGCAGCTATAGAGATACGCAGTATTTT. Translation: CASSYRDTQYF.

The chain links TRBV19 to TRBJ1-5; weak D call: TRBD1 (6 bases). This CDR3 has 14 amino acids. Trimming cost V 7 bases and J 8 bases, with 18 bases left between them. CDR1 LNHDA and CDR2 SQIVND come from the germline V gene (reference sequence). The CDR3 region has the DNA TGTGCCAGTACCAAGGGGGGGATTTTTGAGCCCCAGCATTTT. It encodes CASTKGGIFEPQHF.

The V gene is TRBV29-1, the J gene TRBJ2-7; 8 nucleotides line up with TRBD2. CDR3 length: 13 amino acids. Germline loops: CDR1 SQVTM, CDR2 ANQGSEA. Trimming at V came to 1 base and at J to 5 bases, leaving 4 bases not matched to a gene. The CDR3, as DNA: TGCAGCGTTGAAGGACTAGCGATCAACGAGCAGTACTTC. Its protein product is CSVEGLAINEQYF.

V usage is TRBV6-6 and J usage is TRBJ1-3, with 7 bases that match TRBD1. Trimming took 2 bases from V and 4 from J; bases not matched to a gene: 2. The CDR3 is made up of 14 amino acids. The germline gives CDR1 MNHNY, CDR2 SVGAGI (reference sequence). The CDR3 DNA follows: TGTGCCAGCAGTTACGGGGACAGAGGAAACACCATATATTTT. Translating it yields CASSYGDRGNTIYF.

The genes are TRBV13 and TRBJ2-3; possibly TRBD1 for D (6 bases). V was trimmed by 1 base and J by 3 bases, leaving 17 bases between them. The germline gives CDR1 PRHDT, CDR2 FYEKMQ (reference sequence). The CDR3 length is 17 residues. The CDR3 DNA reads TGTGCCAGCAGCTTAGCCGGCATCCAGGGGACAACAGATACGCAGTATTTT. Its protein product is CASSLAGIQGTTDTQYF.

This chain links TRBV18 with TRBJ1-6; D might be TRBD1 (5 bases). Trimming removed 3 bases from V and 11 bases from J, with 11 bases in between. CDR3 length: 13 residues. From germline, CDR1 is KGHSH and CDR2 LQKENI. The CDR3 loop reads CASSPQGEAPLHF. The CDR3 coding sequence is TGTGCCAGCTCACCTCAGGGAGAGGCACCCCTCCACTTT.

This clone was recorded only once. The chain uses TRBV6-5 and TRBJ1-5; D is perhaps TRBD1 (5 bases). CDR1 MNHEY and CDR2 SVGAGI come from the germline V gene. The CDR3 contains 14 residues. V lost 4 bases, J lost 7 bases, and 14 bases lay in between. Here the CDR3 DNA reads TGTGCCAGCAGTTCTTGGGACTCACGGCAGCCCCAGCATTTT. This codes for CASSSWDSRQPQHF.

The chain recombines TRBV29-1 with TRBJ2-7; D might be TRBD1 (5 bases). The V gene lost 0 bases and the J gene lost 3 bases, with 6 bases spanning the gap. Germline values: CDR1 SQVTM, CDR2 ANQGSEA. CDR3 length: 12 amino acids. CDR3 loop: CSVEDRGYEQYF. DNA for the CDR3: TGCAGCGTTGAAGATAGGGGCTACGAGCAGTACTTC.

The rearrangement joins TRBV18 to TRBJ2-7, with D possibly matching TRBD2 (5 bases). The germline gives CDR1 KGHSH, CDR2 LQKENI. Trimming took off 2 bases at V and 6 bases at J, with 17 bases between the two ends. This CDR3 is built from 15 residues. The CDR3 DNA reads as TGTGCCAGCTCACCAAGGAAACTTAACGAGGGCGAGCAGTACTTC. It specifies CASSPRKLNEGEQYF.

The chain couples TRBV10-3 to TRBJ1-1; D might be TRBD1 (5 bases). Germline-derived CDR1 and CDR2 are ENHRY and SYGVKD. Trimming stripped 6 bases from V and 1 base from J, with 6 bases between. This CDR3 spans 12 amino acids. CDR3 residues: CAIRGGNTEAFF. CDR3 bases: TGTGCCATCAGGGGGGGGAACACTGAAGCTTTCTTT.

The chain has TRBV10-3 and TRBJ2-7; 8 positions match TRBD1. J gave up 1 base and V 5 bases, and 16 bases lay outside the gene matches. Germline CDR1 reads ENHRY; CDR2 reads SYGVKD. The CDR3 sequence is 18 residues long. CDR3 in amino acids: CAISLTGDALYVSYEQYF. Written as DNA, the CDR3 is TGTGCCATCAGTTTGACAGGGGACGCTTTATACGTATCCTACGAGCAGTACTTC.

This clone has only one observation. The chain couples TRBV5-4 to TRBJ2-7; 9 nucleotides align to TRBD2. Germline CDR1 and CDR2: SGHNT and YYREEE (reference sequence). Trimming removed 4 bases from V and 4 bases from J; junction bases left unmatched: 3. This CDR3 spans 13 amino acids. The DNA for the CDR3 is TGTGCCAGCAGCCAGGGACTAGCATACGAGCAGTACTTC. It codes for CASSQGLAYEQYF.

DNA of the CDR3: TGTGCCAGCAGCCAAAGGCTAGCGGGGAGCTACGAGCAGTACTTC. It yields the protein CASSQRLAGSYEQYF. The chain recombines TRBV14 with TRBJ2-7; 9 nucleotides line up with TRBD2. Germline loops: CDR1 SGHDN, CDR2 FVKESK. CDR3 length equals 15 residues. The J segment lost 3 bases and the V segment lost 2 bases, leaving 5 bases of the junction unmatched.

V usage is TRBV28 and J usage is TRBJ1-2; possible D gene TRBD1, 6 bases. This CDR3 is 14 amino acids long. CDR1 is MDHEN, CDR2 SYDVKM, per germline. V was clipped by 1 base and J by 8 bases, with 14 bases between them. The CDR3 coding sequence is TGTGCCAGCAGTTTATCCGGGACAAGGAGGGGCTACACCTTC. It codes for CASSLSGTRRGYTF.

The chain employs TRBV6-5 and TRBJ2-5; 12 bases line up with TRBD2. Trimming removed 5 bases from V and 4 bases from J; junction bases left unmatched: 5. Looked up from germline, CDR1 is MNHEY and CDR2 is SVGAGI. The CDR3 is 15 residues long. The CDR3 nucleotides are TGTGCCAGCAGTATTCTAGCGGGGGGGTTAGAGACCCAGTACTTC. It is translated as CASSILAGGLETQYF.

This sequence joins TRBV27 and TRBJ1-2; D is possibly TRBD1 (6 bases). V was clipped by 5 bases and J by 5 bases, with 18 bases between them. The V gene's germline CDR1 is MNHEY and CDR2 SMNVEV (reference sequence). The length of the CDR3 is 15 residues. The CDR3 sequence is CASSGRTGSSYGYTF. The CDR3 bases are TGTGCCAGCAGTGGGAGAACAGGGTCTTCATATGGCTACACCTTC.

This clone has more than one count but fewer than ten. V usage is TRBV7-8 and J usage is TRBJ2-5, with TRBD2 matching over 15 bases. The CDR3 loop spans 17 amino acids. Trimming cost V 3 bases and J 4 bases; bases outside gene matches: 6. CDR1 is SGHVS, CDR2 FQNEAQ, per germline. Here the CDR3 reads CASSFGTSGGPGETQYF. CDR3 nucleotide sequence: TGTGCCAGCAGCTTTGGGACTAGCGGGGGGCCAGGAGAGACCCAGTACTTC. The full variable domain, in which reference TRBV7-8 and TRBJ2-5 provide the parts outside the CDR3, is GAGVSQSPRYKVAKRGQDVALRCDPISGHVSLFWYQQALGQGPEFLTYFQNEAQLDKSGLPSDRFFAERPEGSVSTLKIQRTQQEDSAVYLCASSFGTSGGPGETQYFGPGTRLLVL.

V gene TRBV4-1 combines with J gene TRBJ1-5; tentative D call: TRBD1 (6 bases). V gave up 3 bases and J gave up 0 bases, with 12 bases separating them. The CDR3 runs to 16 residues. CDR1 MGHRA and CDR2 YSYEKL come from the germline V gene. The DNA of the CDR3 is TGCGCCAGCAGCCAGAGACAGGTGTTTAGCAATCAGCCCCAGCATTTT. This codes for CASSQRQVFSNQPQHF.

The V call is TRBV5-1, the J call TRBJ2-7; 7 bases map to TRBD1. Per germline, CDR1 SGHRS and CDR2 YFSETQ. The CDR3 runs to 16 residues. Trimming cost V 2 bases and J 2 bases; bases outside gene matches: 10. The CDR3 sequence: CASSLGHRGPAYEQYF. The CDR3 bases are TGCGCCAGCAGCTTAGGTCACAGGGGCCCTGCCTACGAGCAGTACTTC. Full variable domain (remainder filled in from reference TRBV5-1 and TRBJ2-7): KAGVTQTPRYLIKTRGQQVTLSCSPISGHRSVSWYQQTPGQGLQFLFEYFSETQRNKGNFPGRFSGRQFSNSRSEMNVSTLELGDSALYLCASSLGHRGPAYEQYFGPGTRLTVT.

V gene TRBV7-2 combines with J gene TRBJ1-1; no clear D. The CDR3 runs 13 residues. Looked up from germline, CDR1 is SGHTA and CDR2 is FQGNSA. The germline V and J ends were trimmed by 1 base and 11 bases, with 14 bases remaining between them. This chain's CDR3 is CASSLDQGIRAFF. The CDR3 bases are TGTGCCAGCAGCTTAGATCAAGGAATAAGGGCTTTCTTT.

The V call is TRBV9, the J call TRBJ2-4; D is ambiguous. The CDR3 has 14 residues. With 3 bases removed from V and 3 bases from J, the gap between germline ends came to 10 bases. Per the germline V gene, CDR1 is SGDLS and CDR2 is YYNGEE. The CDR3 DNA sequence: TGTGCCAGCAGCGGTCCCGAGGTCAAAAACATTCAGTACTTC. Translating it yields CASSGPEVKNIQYF.